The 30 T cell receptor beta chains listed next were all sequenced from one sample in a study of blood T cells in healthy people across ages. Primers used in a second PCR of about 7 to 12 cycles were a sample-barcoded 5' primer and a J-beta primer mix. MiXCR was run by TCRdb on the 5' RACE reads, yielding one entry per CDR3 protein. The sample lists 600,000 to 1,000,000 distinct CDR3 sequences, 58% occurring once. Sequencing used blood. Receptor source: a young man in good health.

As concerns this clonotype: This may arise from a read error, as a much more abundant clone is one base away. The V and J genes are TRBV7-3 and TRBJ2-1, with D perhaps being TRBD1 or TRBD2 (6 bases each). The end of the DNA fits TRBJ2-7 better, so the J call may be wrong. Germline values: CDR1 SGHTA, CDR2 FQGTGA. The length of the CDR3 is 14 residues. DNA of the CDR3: TGTGCCAGCGCCCGGGGGCTAGACTACAATGAGCAGTACTTC. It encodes CASARGLDYNEQYF.

The CDR3 DNA reads as TGTGCCAGCAGCTTCGGACAGGCCGGTCAGCCCCAGCATTTT. Translated: CASSFGQAGQPQHF. V is TRBV12-3 or TRBV12-4 and J is TRBJ1-5, with 7 bases lining up with TRBD1. Trimming cost V 6 bases and J 6 bases; bases outside gene matches: 8. CDR3 length: 14 amino acids.

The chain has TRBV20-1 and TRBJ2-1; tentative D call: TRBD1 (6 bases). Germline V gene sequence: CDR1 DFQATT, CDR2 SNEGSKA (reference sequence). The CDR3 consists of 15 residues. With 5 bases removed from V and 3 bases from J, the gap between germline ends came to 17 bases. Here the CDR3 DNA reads TGCAGTGCTCAATTGAGGGGGTCCCTCTACAATGAGCAGTTCTTC. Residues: CSAQLRGSLYNEQFF.

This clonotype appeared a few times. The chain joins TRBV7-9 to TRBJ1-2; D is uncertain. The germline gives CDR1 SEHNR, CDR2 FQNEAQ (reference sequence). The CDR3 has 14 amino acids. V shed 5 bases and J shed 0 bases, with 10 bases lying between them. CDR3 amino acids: CASSTGRANYGYTF. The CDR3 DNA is TGTGCCAGCAGCACCGGACGAGCTAACTATGGCTACACCTTC.

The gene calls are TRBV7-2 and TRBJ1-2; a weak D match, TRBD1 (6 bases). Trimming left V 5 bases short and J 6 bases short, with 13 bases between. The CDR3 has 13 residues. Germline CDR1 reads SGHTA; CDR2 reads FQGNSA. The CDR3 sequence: CASSETGRNGYTF. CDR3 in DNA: TGTGCCAGCAGCGAGACAGGTCGGAATGGCTACACCTTC.

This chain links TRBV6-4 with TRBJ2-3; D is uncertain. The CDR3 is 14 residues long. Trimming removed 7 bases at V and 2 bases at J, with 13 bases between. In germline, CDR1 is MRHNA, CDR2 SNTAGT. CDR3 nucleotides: TGTGCCAGCACGTTTCCCCGCATCACAGATACGCAGTATTTT. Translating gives CASTFPRITDTQYF.

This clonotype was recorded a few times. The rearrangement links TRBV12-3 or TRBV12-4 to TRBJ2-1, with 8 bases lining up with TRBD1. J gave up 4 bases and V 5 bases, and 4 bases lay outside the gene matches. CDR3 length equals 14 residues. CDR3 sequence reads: CASSVTGAYNEQFF. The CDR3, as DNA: TGTGCCAGCAGTGTGACAGGGGCATACAATGAGCAGTTCTTC.

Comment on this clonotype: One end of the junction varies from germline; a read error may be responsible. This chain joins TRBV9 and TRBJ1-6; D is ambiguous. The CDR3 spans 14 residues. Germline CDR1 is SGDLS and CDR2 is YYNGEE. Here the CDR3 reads CASSVAGHNSPPHF. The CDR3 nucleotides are TGTGCCAGCAGCGTAGCCGGCCATAATTCACCCCCCCACTTT.

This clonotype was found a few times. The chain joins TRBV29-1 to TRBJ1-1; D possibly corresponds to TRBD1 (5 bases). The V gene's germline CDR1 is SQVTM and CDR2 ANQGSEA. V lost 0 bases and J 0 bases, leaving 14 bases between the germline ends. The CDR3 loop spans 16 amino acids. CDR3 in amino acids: CSVEDRARAMNTEAFF. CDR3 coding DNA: TGCAGCGTTGAAGATCGGGCCAGGGCTATGAACACTGAAGCTTTCTTT.

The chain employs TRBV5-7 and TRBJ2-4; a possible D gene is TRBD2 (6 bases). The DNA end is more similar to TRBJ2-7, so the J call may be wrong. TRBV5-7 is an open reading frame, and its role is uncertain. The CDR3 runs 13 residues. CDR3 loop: CASSCRDSYEQYF. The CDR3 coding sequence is TGTGCCAGCAGCTGCCGGGACTCGTACGAGCAGTACTTC.

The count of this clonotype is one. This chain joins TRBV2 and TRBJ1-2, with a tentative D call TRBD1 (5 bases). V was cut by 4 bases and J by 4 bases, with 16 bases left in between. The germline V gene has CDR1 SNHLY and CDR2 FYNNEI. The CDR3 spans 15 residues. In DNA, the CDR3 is TGTGCCAGCAGTGCGGGACTTAAGGTCTCCTATGGCTACACCTTC. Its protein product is CASSAGLKVSYGYTF.

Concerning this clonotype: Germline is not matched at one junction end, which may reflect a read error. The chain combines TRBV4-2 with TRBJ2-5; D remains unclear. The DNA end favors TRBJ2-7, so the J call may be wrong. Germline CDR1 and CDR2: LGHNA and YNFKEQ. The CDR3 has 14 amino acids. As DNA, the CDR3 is TGTGCCAGCGGCCAAGAGTGGGGTGTCGGCGAGCAGTACTTC. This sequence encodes CASGQEWGVGEQYF.

Written as DNA, the CDR3 is TGTGCCAGCTCACCCTTTGAGACAGACTGGTTTTTAGAAGCTTTCTTT. Amino acids: CASSPFETDWFLEAFF. The J gene is TRBJ1-1, the V gene TRBV18, with a possible D match to TRBD1 (5 bases). This CDR3 has 16 residues. Germline CDR1 is KGHSH and CDR2 is LQKENI. The V and J ends lost 3 bases and 8 bases respectively, with 22 bases between them.

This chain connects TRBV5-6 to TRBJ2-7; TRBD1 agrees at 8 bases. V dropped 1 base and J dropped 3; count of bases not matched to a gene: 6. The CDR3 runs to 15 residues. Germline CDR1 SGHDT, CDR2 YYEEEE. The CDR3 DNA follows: TGTGCCAGCAGCTTGATAGCAGGGGGCCTCTACGAGCAGTACTTC. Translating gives CASSLIAGGLYEQYF.

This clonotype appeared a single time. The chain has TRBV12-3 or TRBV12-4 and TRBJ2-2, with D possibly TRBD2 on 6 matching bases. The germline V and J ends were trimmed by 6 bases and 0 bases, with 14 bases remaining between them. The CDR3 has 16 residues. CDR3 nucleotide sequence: TGTGCCAGCAGGGCCGGAGGGGCCGCGAACACCGGGGAGCTGTTTTTT. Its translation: CASRAGGAANTGELFF.

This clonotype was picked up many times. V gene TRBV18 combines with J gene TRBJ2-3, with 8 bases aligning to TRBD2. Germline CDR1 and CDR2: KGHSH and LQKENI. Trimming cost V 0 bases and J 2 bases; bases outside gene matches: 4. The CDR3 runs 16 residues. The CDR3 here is CASSPPSGGNTDTQYF. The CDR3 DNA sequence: TGTGCCAGCTCACCACCGAGCGGGGGAAACACAGATACGCAGTATTTT.

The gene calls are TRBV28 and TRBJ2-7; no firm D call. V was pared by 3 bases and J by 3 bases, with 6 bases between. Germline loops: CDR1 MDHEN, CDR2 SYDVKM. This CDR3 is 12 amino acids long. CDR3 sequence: CASSFESYEQYF. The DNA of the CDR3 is TGTGCCAGCAGTTTCGAAAGCTACGAGCAGTACTTC.

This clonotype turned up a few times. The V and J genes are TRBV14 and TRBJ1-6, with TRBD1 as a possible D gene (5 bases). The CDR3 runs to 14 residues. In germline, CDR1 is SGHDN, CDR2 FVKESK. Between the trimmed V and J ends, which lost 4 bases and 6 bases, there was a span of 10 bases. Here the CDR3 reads CASSRDGGNSPLHF. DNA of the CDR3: TGTGCCAGCAGCCGGGACGGCGGTAATTCACCCCTCCACTTT.

The CDR3 coding sequence is TGTGCCAGCAGTTACTCGCGGTACGGGGAGAACACTGAAGCTTTCTTT. It yields the protein CASSYSRYGENTEAFF. The V gene is TRBV6-5, the J gene TRBJ1-1; D remains unclear. V was pared by 0 bases and J by 1 base, with 12 bases between. The germline gives CDR1 MNHEY, CDR2 SVGAGI. This CDR3 is built from 16 residues.

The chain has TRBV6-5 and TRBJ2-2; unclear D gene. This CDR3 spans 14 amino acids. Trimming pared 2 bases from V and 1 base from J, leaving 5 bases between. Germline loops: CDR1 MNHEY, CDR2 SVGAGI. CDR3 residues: CASSYTKNTGELFF. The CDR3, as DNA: TGTGCCAGCAGTTACACCAAGAACACCGGGGAGCTGTTTTTT.

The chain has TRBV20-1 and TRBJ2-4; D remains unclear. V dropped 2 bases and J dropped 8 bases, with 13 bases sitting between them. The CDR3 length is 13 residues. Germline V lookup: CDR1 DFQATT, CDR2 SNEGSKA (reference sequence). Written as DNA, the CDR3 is TGCAGTGCTAGACCTAGTAGGGTTGACATTCAGTACTTC. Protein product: CSARPSRVDIQYF.

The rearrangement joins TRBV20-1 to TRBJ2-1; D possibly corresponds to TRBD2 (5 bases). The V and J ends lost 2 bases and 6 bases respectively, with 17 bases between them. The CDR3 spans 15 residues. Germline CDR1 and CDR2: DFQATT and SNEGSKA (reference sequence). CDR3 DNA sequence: TGCAGTGCTAGATCTTTTGCGGGCCTCCCCAATGAGCAGTTCTTC. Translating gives CSARSFAGLPNEQFF.

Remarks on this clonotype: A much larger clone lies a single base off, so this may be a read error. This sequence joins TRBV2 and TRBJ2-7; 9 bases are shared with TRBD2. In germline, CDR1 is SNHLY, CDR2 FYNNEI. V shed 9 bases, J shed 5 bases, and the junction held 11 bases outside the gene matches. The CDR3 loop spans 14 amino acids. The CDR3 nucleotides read TGTGCCAGGCAGCGGGGGGCGGGAGCGGACGAGCAGTACTTC. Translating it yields CARQRGAGADEQYF.

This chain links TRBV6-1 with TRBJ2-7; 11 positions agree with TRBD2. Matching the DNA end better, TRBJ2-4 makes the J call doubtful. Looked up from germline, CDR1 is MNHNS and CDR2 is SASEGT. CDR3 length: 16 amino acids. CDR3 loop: CASRGTSGFLRNIQYF. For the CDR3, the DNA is TGTGCCAGCAGGGGGACTAGCGGATTTTTACGGAACATTCAGTACTTC.

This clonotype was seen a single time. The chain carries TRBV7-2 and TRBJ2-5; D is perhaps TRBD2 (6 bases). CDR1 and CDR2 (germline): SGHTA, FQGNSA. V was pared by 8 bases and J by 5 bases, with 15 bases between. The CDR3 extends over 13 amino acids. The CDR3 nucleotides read TGTGCCAGCCGCTCTTCGGGGAGGGAGACCCAGTACTTC. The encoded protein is CASRSSGRETQYF.

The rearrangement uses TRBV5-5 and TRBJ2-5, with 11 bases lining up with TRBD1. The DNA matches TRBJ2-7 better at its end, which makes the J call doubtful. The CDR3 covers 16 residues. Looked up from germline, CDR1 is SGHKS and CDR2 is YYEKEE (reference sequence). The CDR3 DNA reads TGTGCCAGCAGCGGGGGACAGGGGGTGATCTCCTACGAGCAGTACTTC. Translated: CASSGGQGVISYEQYF.

For the CDR3, the DNA is TGCAGCGTTGAATTAACGGGGTCCAACGTCCTGACTTTC. Residues: CSVELTGSNVLTF. The chain has TRBV29-1 and TRBJ2-6, with D perhaps matching TRBD2 (5 bases). This CDR3 is 13 amino acids long. Between the trimmed V and J ends, which lost 2 bases and 8 bases, there was a span of 10 bases. Germline V gives CDR1 SQVTM, CDR2 ANQGSEA. The full variable domain, with the rest looked up from reference TRBV29-1 and TRBJ2-6, is SAVISQKPSRDICQRGTSLTIQCQVDSQVTMMFWYRQQPGQSLTLIATANQGSEATYESGFVIDKFPISRPNLTFSTLTVSNMSPEDSSIYLCSVELTGSNVLTFGAGSRLTVL.

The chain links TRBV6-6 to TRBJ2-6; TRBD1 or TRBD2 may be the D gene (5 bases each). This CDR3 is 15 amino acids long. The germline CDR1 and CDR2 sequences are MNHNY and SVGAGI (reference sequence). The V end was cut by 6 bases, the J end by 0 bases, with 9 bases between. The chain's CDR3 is CASSGADSGANVLTF. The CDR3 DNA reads TGTGCCAGCAGCGGGGCGGACTCTGGGGCCAACGTCCTGACTTTC.

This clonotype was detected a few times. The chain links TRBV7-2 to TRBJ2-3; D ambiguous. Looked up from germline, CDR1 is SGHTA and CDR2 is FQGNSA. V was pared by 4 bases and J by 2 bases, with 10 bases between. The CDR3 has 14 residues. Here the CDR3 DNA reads TGTGCCAGCAGCTCGTACCTATCCACAGATACGCAGTATTTT. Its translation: CASSSYLSTDTQYF.

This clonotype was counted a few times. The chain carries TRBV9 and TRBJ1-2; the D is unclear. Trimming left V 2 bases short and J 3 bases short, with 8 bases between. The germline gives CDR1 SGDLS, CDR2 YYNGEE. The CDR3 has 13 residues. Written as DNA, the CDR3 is TGTGCCAGCAGCGTTGACGAAGACTATGGCTACACCTTC. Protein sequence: CASSVDEDYGYTF.